The next 18 T cell receptor beta chains were all read from a single sample in a study of T cell repertoires in cytomegalovirus infection. From the reads, TCRdb called clonotypes with MiXCR, one entry per CDR3 protein. Of approximately 1,000,000 distinct CDR3 sequences in the sample, around 32% were seen once. These receptors' antigens are unknown. Sequencing used cultured CD8+ T cells from PBMCs, obtained from culture after CMV antigen stimulation. Source of these receptors: a human donor in good health (CMV status not recorded). Some clones in this sample may be carry-over from other donors' samples.

The chain carries TRBV19 and TRBJ1-1; the match to TRBD1 covers 7 bases. Germline CDR1 reads LNHDA; CDR2 reads SQIVND (reference sequence). The V segment lost 4 bases and the J segment 0 bases; nucleotides outside the gene matches: 11. The CDR3 loop spans 17 amino acids. The CDR3 spells CASSTGTVLRMNTEAFF. For the CDR3, the DNA is TGTGCCAGTAGTACAGGGACAGTCCTACGAATGAACACTGAAGCTTTCTTT.

The chain is built from TRBV7-9 and TRBJ2-1, with 8 bases aligning to TRBD1. V gave up 6 bases and J gave up 4 bases; unmatched junction bases: 8. The CDR3 consists of 15 residues. From germline, CDR1 is SEHNR and CDR2 FQNEAQ (reference sequence). The CDR3 DNA sequence: TGTGCCAGCAGGCCCCAGGGGGCCGGGTACAATGAGCAGTTCTTC. Protein product: CASRPQGAGYNEQFF. Together with reference TRBV7-9 and TRBJ2-1, the CDR3 gives the full variable domain: DTGVSQNPRHKITKRGQNVTFRCDPISEHNRLYWYRQTLGQGPEFLTYFQNEAQLEKSRLLSDRFSAERPKGSFSTLEIQRTEQGDSAMYLCASRPQGAGYNEQFFGPGTRLTVL.

J is TRBJ2-3 and V is TRBV4-1, with D perhaps TRBD2 (7 bases). The V and J ends lost 0 bases and 0 bases respectively, with 16 bases between them. CDR3 length equals 18 residues. Germline V gives CDR1 MGHRA, CDR2 YSYEKL. CDR3 coding DNA: TGCGCCAGCAGCCAAGATCCGGTCGGGGGGCTCAGCACAGATACGCAGTATTTT. Translated, it gives CASSQDPVGGLSTDTQYF.

The sample holds many counts of this clonotype. This chain uses TRBV7-9 with TRBJ2-1, with 9 bases matching TRBD2. Per the germline V gene, CDR1 is SEHNR and CDR2 is FQNEAQ (reference sequence). Unmatched junction bases numbered 3, after V lost 2 bases and J lost 4 bases. The CDR3 is made up of 15 amino acids. The CDR3 bases are TGTGCCAGCAGCTTACTTAGCGGGGGTTACAATGAGCAGTTCTTC. It codes for CASSLLSGGYNEQFF.

This rearrangement joins TRBV2 to TRBJ2-3; weak D call: TRBD2 (5 bases). Germline assignment: CDR1 SNHLY and CDR2 FYNNEI. The length of the CDR3 is 17 residues. V dropped 3 bases and J dropped 2 bases, with 18 bases sitting between them. The CDR3 loop reads CASSDPLWVGDTDTQYF. DNA for the CDR3: TGTGCCAGCAGTGACCCTCTGTGGGTGGGAGACACAGATACGCAGTATTTT.

This clonotype appeared a few times. The chain carries TRBV6-1 and TRBJ2-5, with 7 bases that match TRBD1. The J segment lost 1 base and the V segment lost 5 bases, leaving 7 bases of the junction unmatched. The CDR3 has 15 amino acids. Germline lookup yields CDR1 MNHNS and CDR2 SASEGT. The CDR3 loop reads CASSYDRDVQETQYF. In DNA, the CDR3 is TGTGCCAGCAGTTACGACAGGGACGTCCAAGAGACCCAGTACTTC.

The gene calls are TRBV10-3 and TRBJ2-7, with 9 bases fitting TRBD1. CDR1 and CDR2 (germline): ENHRY, SYGVKD. The CDR3 has 15 residues. The J segment lost 7 bases and the V segment lost 10 bases, leaving 17 bases of the junction unmatched. CDR3 in amino acids: CATQGAGTGTGEQYV. CDR3 coding DNA: TGTGCCACCCAAGGTGCCGGGACAGGGACGGGTGAGCAGTACGTC.

The V gene is TRBV4-3, the J gene TRBJ2-1; 7 bases fit TRBD2. Germline CDR1 is LGHNA and CDR2 is YSLEER. This CDR3 region has 19 residues. Germline trimming cut 0 bases from V and 0 bases from J; bases unmatched to any gene: 11. For the CDR3, the DNA is TGCGCCAGCAGCCAAGACCCTTTCTTGGGGGGGAGCTCCTACAATGAGCAGTTCTTC. Its protein is CASSQDPFLGGSSYNEQFF.

The chain couples TRBV7-3 to TRBJ1-1; D unclear. Trimming stripped 3 bases from V and 1 base from J, with 12 bases between. CDR3 length equals 15 residues. CDR1 SGHTA and CDR2 FQGTGA come from the germline V gene. CDR3 nucleotides: TGTGCCAGCAGCTTTCTGAGCCGACGGAACACTGAAGCTTTCTTT. It specifies CASSFLSRRNTEAFF. Using reference TRBV7-3 and TRBJ1-1 for the parts outside the CDR3, the full variable domain is GAGVSQTPSNKVTEKGKYVELRCDPISGHTALYWYRQSLGQGPEFLIYFQGTGAADDSGLPNDRFFAVRPEGSVSTLKIQRTERGDSAVYLCASSFLSRRNTEAFFGQGTRLTVV.

This chain links TRBV10-3 with TRBJ2-1; 16 bases align to TRBD2. V lost 3 bases to trimming and J lost 7 bases; unmatched junction nucleotides: 15. Germline V gene lookup returns CDR1 ENHRY and CDR2 SYGVKD. This CDR3 contains 20 residues. CDR3 nucleotide sequence: TGTGCCATCAGTGATTATCCCGCGGGACTAGCGGGGGGGCGGATTAATGAGCAGTTCTTC. Amino acids: CAISDYPAGLAGGRINEQFF.

There are a few counts of this clonotype. The chain recombines TRBV19 with TRBJ2-2; either TRBD1 or TRBD2 may supply D (5 bases each). With 4 bases removed from V and 4 bases from J, the gap between germline ends came to 16 bases. The CDR3 runs to 16 residues. CDR1 and CDR2 from the germline V gene are LNHDA and SQIVND (reference sequence). The CDR3 protein is CASSNRDGRITGELFF. Here the CDR3 DNA reads TGTGCCAGTAGTAACCGGGACGGTAGAATCACCGGGGAGCTGTTTTTT. Combining the CDR3 with reference TRBV19 and TRBJ2-2 gives the whole variable domain DGGITQSPKYLFRKEGQNVTLSCEQNLNHDAMYWYRQDPGQGLRLIYYSQIVNDFQKGDIAEGYSVSREKKESFPLTVTSAQKNPTAFYLCASSNRDGRITGELFFGEGSRLTVL.

A few counts support this clonotype. V usage is TRBV6-6 and J usage is TRBJ1-3; D remains ambiguous. Trimming removed 0 bases from V and 1 base from J, with 13 bases in between. The CDR3 is 17 residues long. CDR1 and CDR2 from the germline V gene are MNHNY and SVGAGI (reference sequence). CDR3 nucleotides: TGTGCCAGCAGTTACTCGTCGCCTGGAGGGTCTGGAAACACCATATATTTT. Translating it yields CASSYSSPGGSGNTIYF.

This chain links TRBV9 with TRBJ2-5; no clear D. CDR1 and CDR2 from the germline V gene are SGDLS and YYNGEE. Trimming stripped 0 bases from V and 1 base from J, with 10 bases between. This CDR3 comprises 15 residues. CDR3: CASSVVGNPQETQYF. CDR3 nucleotide sequence: TGTGCCAGCAGCGTAGTAGGGAATCCCCAAGAGACCCAGTACTTC.

The chain carries TRBV19 and TRBJ2-7, with TRBD2 as a possible D gene (6 bases). Trimming removed 5 bases at V and 6 bases at J, with 14 bases between. The CDR3 contains 13 residues. CDR1 is LNHDA, CDR2 SQIVND, per germline (reference sequence). Here the CDR3 reads CASSPGGAAEQYF. The DNA of the CDR3 is TGTGCCAGTAGTCCTGGCGGGGCCGCCGAGCAGTACTTC.

In its sample, this clonotype was seen many times. The rearrangement joins TRBV6-2 or TRBV6-3 to TRBJ2-1, with 7 positions matching TRBD2. V gave up 4 bases and J gave up 3 bases; unmatched junction bases: 6. Germline V gene sequence: CDR1 MNHEY, CDR2 SVGEGT. The CDR3 extends over 15 amino acids. CDR3 sequence: CASSFSSGFYNEQFF. The CDR3 nucleotides are TGTGCCAGCAGTTTTTCTAGCGGTTTCTACAATGAGCAGTTCTTC.

The chain recombines TRBV6-2 or TRBV6-3 with TRBJ1-2, with D possibly TRBD1 on 5 matching bases. The CDR3 runs to 14 residues. Germline CDR1 and CDR2: MNHEY and SVGEGT. Trimming removed 6 bases from V and 2 bases from J, with 13 bases in between. In DNA form, the CDR3 reads TGTGCCAGCAGGGGACCTTCGGGGAACTATGGCTACACCTTC. It is translated as CASRGPSGNYGYTF.

This clonotype has at least ten counts. The chain uses TRBV7-2 and TRBJ1-1, with D unresolved. The CDR3 extends over 14 amino acids. V lost 4 bases and J lost 0, with 9 bases in between. CDR1 is SGHTA and CDR2 is FQGNSA in the germline V gene. The CDR3 loop reads CASSSRTVNTEAFF. DNA of the CDR3: TGTGCCAGCAGCTCCCGGACGGTGAACACTGAAGCTTTCTTT. The full variable domain, completed using reference TRBV7-2 and TRBJ1-1, is GAGVSQSPSNKVTEKGKDVELRCDPISGHTALYWYRQSLGQGLEFLIYFQGNSAPDKSGLPSDRFSAERTGGSVSTLTIQRTQQEDSAVYLCASSSRTVNTEAFFGQGTRLTVV.

This clonotype was counted ten times or more. The chain links TRBV6-1 to TRBJ2-3; TRBD1 aligns across 9 bases. V shed 4 bases and J 3 bases; nucleotides not matched to a gene: 8. Germline V gives CDR1 MNHNS, CDR2 SASEGT. The CDR3 has 16 residues. The CDR3 region has the DNA TGTGCCAGCAGTGTCCGTGGGACAGGGAGAACAGATACGCAGTATTTT. Amino acids: CASSVRGTGRTDTQYF.